This T cell receptor (beta chain) originates from a study of T-cell reconstitution after alpha-beta-depleted transplantation in children. Study-level findings and limits: Recipient T cells and thymic progenitors that survived were the source of the high TCRbeta diversity seen at day 60 in some patients. Hyperexpanded clones declined; after one year, newly produced T cells mostly supplied diversity. Several hundred expanded graft clones reportedly gave rise to the alpha-beta T cells present about two months after transplant.

CDR1 LNHDA and CDR2 SQIVND come from the germline V gene (reference sequence). V was cut by 3 bases and J by 4 bases, with 9 bases left in between. This CDR3 is 13 amino acids long. This clonotype has a handful of counts. Its specificity is unknown. The library targeted TCRbeta and was prepared with unique molecular identifiers. One entry per CDR3 protein, called by TCRdb with MiXCR from the PCR reads. The table includes approximately 490,000 distinct CDR3 sequences, approximately 10% detected once. The sample here was PBMCs, taken before TCRalphabeta/CD19-depleted stem cell transplant. V is TRBV19 and J is TRBJ1-1, with a weak D call TRBD1 (5 bases). The sequence was collected from a child aged 2-9 years with inherited bone marrow failure, due to receive a stem cell transplant. The CDR3 region is CASSIWGVTEAFF. The CDR3 DNA reads as TGTGCCAGTAGTATTTGGGGCGTCACTGAAGCTTTCTTT.